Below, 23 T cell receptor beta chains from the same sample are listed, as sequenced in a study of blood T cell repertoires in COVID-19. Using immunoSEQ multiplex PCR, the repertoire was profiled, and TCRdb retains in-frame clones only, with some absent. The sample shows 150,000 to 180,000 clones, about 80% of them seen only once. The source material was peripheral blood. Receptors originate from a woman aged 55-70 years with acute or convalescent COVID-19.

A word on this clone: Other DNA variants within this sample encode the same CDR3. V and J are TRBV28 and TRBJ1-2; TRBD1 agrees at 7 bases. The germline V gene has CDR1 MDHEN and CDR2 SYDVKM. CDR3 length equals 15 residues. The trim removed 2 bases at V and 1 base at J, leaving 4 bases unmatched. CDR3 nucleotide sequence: TGTGCCAGCAGTTTACCTGGACAGGTTAACTATGGCTACACCTTC. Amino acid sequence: CASSLPGQVNYGYTF.

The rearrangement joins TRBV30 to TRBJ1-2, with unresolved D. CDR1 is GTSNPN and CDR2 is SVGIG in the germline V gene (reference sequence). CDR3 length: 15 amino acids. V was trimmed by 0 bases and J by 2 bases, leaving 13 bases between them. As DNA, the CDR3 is TGTGCCTGGAGTGTACAAGGCTGGGAGAACTATGGCTACACCTTC. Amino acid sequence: CAWSVQGWENYGYTF.

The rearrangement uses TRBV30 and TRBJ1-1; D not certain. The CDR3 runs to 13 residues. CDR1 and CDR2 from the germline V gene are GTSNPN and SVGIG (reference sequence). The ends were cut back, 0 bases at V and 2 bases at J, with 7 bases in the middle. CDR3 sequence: CAWSVADNTEAFF. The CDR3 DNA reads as TGTGCCTGGAGTGTAGCGGATAACACTGAAGCTTTCTTT.

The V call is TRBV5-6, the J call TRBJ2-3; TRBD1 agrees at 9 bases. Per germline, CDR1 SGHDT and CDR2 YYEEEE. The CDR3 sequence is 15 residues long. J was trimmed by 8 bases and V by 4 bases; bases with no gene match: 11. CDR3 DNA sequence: TGTGCCAGCAGCCCGGACAGGGGCTACCCAGTTACGCAGTATTTT. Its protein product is CASSPDRGYPVTQYF.

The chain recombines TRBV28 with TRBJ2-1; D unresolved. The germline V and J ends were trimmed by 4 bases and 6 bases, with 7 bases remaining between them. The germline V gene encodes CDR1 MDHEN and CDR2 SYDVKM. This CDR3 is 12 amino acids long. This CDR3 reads CASSSSFNEQFF. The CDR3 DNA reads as TGTGCCAGCAGTTCCAGTTTCAATGAGCAGTTCTTC.

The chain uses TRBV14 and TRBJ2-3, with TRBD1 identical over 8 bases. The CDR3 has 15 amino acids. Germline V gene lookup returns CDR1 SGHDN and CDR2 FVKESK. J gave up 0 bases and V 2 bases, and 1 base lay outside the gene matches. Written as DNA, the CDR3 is TGTGCCAGCAGCCAATGGACAGGGAGCACAGATACGCAGTATTTT. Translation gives CASSQWTGSTDTQYF.

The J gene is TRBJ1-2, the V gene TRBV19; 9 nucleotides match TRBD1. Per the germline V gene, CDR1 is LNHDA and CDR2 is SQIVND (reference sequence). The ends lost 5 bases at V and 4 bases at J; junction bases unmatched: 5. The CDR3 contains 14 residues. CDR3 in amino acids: CASSPTGGAYGYTF. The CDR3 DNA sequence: TGTGCCAGTAGTCCGACAGGGGGTGCCTATGGCTACACCTTC.

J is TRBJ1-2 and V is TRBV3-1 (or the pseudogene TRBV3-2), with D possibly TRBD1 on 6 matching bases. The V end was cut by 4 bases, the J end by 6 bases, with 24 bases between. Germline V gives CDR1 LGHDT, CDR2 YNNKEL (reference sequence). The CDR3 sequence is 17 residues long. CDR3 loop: CASSRHRRGQRTNGYTF. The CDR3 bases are TGTGCCAGCAGCCGGCATCGTAGGGGACAAAGGACGAATGGCTACACCTTC.

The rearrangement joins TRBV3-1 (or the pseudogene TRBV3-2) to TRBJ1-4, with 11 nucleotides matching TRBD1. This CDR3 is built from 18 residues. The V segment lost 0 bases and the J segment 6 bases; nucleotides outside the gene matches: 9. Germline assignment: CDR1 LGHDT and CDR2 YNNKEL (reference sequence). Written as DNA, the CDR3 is TGTGCCAGCAGCCAAGATCAGTGGGGACAGGGGGGGGATGAAAAACTGTTTTTT. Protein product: CASSQDQWGQGGDEKLFF.

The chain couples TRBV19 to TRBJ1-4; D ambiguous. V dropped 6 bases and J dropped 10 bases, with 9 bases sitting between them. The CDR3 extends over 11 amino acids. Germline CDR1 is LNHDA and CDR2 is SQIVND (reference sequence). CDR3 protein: CASRHSLKLFF. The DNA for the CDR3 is TGTGCCAGTAGGCACAGTCTAAAACTGTTTTTT.

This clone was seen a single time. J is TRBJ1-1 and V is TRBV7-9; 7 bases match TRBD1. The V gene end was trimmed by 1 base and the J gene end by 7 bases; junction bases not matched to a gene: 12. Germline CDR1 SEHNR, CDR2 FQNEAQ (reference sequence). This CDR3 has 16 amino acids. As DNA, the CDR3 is TGTGCCAGCAGCTTAGGAGGATTAGCAGGGGGAGTTGAAGCTTTCTTT. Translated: CASSLGGLAGGVEAFF.

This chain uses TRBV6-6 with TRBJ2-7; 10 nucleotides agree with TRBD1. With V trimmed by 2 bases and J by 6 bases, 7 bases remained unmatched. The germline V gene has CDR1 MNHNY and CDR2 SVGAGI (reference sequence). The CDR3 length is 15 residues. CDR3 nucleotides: TGTGCCAGCAGTTACACCCGGGACAGGGGAGGCGAGCAGTACTTC. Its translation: CASSYTRDRGGEQYF.

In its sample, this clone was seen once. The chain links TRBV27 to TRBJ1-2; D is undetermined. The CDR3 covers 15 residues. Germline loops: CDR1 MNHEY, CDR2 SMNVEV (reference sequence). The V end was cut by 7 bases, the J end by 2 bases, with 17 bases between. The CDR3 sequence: CASKLGRTSNYGYTF. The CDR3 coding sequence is TGTGCCAGCAAACTCGGACGGACTTCGAACTATGGCTACACCTTC.

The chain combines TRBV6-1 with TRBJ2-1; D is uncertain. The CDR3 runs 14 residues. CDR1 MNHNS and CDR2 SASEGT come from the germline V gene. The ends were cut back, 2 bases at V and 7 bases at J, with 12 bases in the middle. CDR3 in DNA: TGTGCCAGCAGTGAAAGACTGGGTACAAATGAGCAGTTCTTC. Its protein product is CASSERLGTNEQFF.

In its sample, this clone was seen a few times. The DNA of the CDR3 is TGTGCCAGCAGCGGGACCGGGGGGCGGCGGGACTATGGCTACACCTTC. Translated, it gives CASSGTGGRRDYGYTF. The chain is built from TRBV9 and TRBJ1-2; D perhaps matches TRBD1 (6 bases). V was cut by 3 bases and J by 3 bases, with 18 bases left in between. Germline CDR1 SGDLS, CDR2 YYNGEE. The CDR3 is 16 amino acids.

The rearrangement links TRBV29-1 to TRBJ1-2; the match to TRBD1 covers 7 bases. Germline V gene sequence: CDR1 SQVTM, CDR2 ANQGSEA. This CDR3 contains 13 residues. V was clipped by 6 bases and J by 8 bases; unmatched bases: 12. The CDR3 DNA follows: TGCAGCGTCGAAACGACAGGGCTGGGGGGCTACACCTTC. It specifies CSVETTGLGGYTF.

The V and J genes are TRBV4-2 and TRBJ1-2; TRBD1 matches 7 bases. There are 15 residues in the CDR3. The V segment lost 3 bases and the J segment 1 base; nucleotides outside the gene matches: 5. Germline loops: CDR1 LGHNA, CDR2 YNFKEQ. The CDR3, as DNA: TGTGCCAGCAGCCAGACGGGACAGTATAACTATGGCTACACCTTC. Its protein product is CASSQTGQYNYGYTF.

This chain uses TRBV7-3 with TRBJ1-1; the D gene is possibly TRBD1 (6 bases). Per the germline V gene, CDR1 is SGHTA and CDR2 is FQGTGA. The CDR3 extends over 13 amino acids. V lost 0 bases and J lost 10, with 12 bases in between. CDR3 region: CASSLTGGQRAFF. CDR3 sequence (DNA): TGTGCCAGCAGCTTAACGGGGGGGCAACGAGCTTTCTTT.

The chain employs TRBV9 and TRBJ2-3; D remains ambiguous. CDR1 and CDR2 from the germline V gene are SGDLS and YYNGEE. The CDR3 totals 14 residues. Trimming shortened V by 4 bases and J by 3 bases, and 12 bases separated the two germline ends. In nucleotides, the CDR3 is TGTGCCAGCAGCCCCCGCACTGGTACAGATACGCAGTATTTT. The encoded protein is CASSPRTGTDTQYF.

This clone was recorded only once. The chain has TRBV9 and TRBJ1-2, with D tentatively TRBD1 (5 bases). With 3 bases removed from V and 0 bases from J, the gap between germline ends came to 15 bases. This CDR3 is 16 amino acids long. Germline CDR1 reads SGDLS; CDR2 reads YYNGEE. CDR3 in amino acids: CASSGYGGGANYGYTF. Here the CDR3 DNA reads TGTGCCAGCAGCGGGTACGGCGGGGGTGCTAACTATGGCTACACCTTC. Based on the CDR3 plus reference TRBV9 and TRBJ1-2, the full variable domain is DSGVTQTPKHLITATGQRVTLRCSPRSGDLSVYWYQQSLDQGLQFLIQYYNGEERAKGNILERFSAQQFPDLHSELNLSSLELGDSALYFCASSGYGGGANYGYTFGSGTRLTVV.

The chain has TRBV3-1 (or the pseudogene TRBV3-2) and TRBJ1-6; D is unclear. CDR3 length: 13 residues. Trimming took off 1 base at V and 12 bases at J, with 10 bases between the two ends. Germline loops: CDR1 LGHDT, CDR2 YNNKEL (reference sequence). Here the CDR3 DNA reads TGTGCCAGCAGCCAAGGGAGGGATATACCCCTCCACTTT. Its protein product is CASSQGRDIPLHF.

The CDR3 nucleotides are TGCGCCAGCAGCTTGGCGGTAGGGGGGGACTATGGCTACACCTTC. Amino acid sequence: CASSLAVGGDYGYTF. V and J are TRBV5-1 and TRBJ1-2, with D perhaps matching TRBD1 (6 bases). The CDR3 loop spans 15 amino acids. Trimming shortened V by 0 bases and J by 3 bases, and 12 bases separated the two germline ends. Germline V CDR1 and CDR2: SGHRS, YFSETQ.

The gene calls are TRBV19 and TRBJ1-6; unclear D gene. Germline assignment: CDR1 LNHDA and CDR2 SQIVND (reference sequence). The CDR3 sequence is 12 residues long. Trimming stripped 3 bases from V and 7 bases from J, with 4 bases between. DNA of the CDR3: TGTGCCAGTAGTATCTCCAATTCACCCCTCCACTTT. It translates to CASSISNSPLHF.